This T cell receptor beta chain was sequenced for a study of T cell repertoires in ileal Crohn's disease. Study-level findings and limits: Active smokers at surgery had more clonal expansions than non-smokers.

V was clipped by 7 bases and J by 4 bases, with 22 bases between them. This CDR3 comprises 16 residues. Germline-derived CDR1 and CDR2 are WSHSY and SAAADI. Sequenced by immunoSEQ multiplex PCR; TCRdb stores in-frame clones only, minus some. This sample has several thousand clones, with approximately 91% found just once. In the case of this clone: Its antigen remains unidentified.

The receptor was isolated from an adult with Crohn's disease. The rearrangement joins TRBV10-2 to TRBJ1-1, with a tentative D call TRBD1 (5 bases). The source material was ileal tissue. The CDR3 DNA reads TGCGCCAGCATGAAGTTGACAGCCCCTTTCGGCACTGAAGCTTTCTTT. The encoded protein is CASMKLTAPFGTEAFF.